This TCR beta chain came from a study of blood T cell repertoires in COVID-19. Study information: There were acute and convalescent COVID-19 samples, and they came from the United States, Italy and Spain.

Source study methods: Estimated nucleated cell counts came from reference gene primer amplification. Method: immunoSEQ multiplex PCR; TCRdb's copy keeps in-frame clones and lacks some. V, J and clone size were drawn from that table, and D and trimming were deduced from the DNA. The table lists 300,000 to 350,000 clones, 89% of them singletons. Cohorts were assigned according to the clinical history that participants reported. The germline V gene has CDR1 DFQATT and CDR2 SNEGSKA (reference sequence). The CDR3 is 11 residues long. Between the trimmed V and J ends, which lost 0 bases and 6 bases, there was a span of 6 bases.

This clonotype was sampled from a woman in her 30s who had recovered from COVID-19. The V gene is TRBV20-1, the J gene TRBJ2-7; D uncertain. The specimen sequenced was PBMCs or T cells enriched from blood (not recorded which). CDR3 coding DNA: TGCAGTGCTAGAGATCTGGCCGAGCAGTACTTC. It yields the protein CSARDLAEQYF.